This T cell receptor (beta chain) derives from a study of early T cells in non-severe SARS-CoV-2 infection. From germline, CDR1 is KGHSH and CDR2 LQKENI. The CDR3 is made up of 15 amino acids. Trimming took off 1 base at V and 3 bases at J, with 9 bases between the two ends. Via MiXCR, TCRdb re-called the 5' RACE reads, giving one row per CDR3 protein. The sample lists approximately 90,000 distinct CDR3 sequences, roughly 12% occurring once. The chain carries TRBV18 and TRBJ1-4; D is unresolved. The sample in question was whole blood, obtained at baseline. The receptor was derived from an adult who was a healthcare worker with PCR-confirmed SARS-CoV-2 infection or an uninfected control (not recorded which). CDR3 in DNA: TGTGCCAGCTCACCACTTGGGGAGGCTAATGAAAAACTGTTTTTT. Its translation is CASSPLGEANEKLFF.